The T cell receptor (beta chain) under discussion was sequenced for a study of T cell changes during pregnancy in multiple sclerosis. Profiling relied on immunoSEQ multiplex PCR, and the TCRdb table lists in-frame clones only, not all of them. The sample shows about 36,000 clones, 91% of them seen only once. This CDR3 spans 15 amino acids. CDR1 SGHKS and CDR2 YYEKEE come from the germline V gene (reference sequence). V shed 4 bases and J 3 bases; nucleotides not matched to a gene: 9. This clone was found a few times. This specimen was CD4+ T cells from peripheral blood mononuclear cells, taken in the second trimester of pregnancy. The clonotype comes from a female donor in good health, enrolled as a control in a pregnancy study. The rearrangement uses TRBV5-5 and TRBJ2-7, with TRBD1 matching 8 bases. CDR3 nucleotide sequence: TGTGCCAGCAGCCAGGCAGGGGGCGAGCGCTACGAGCAGTACTTC. As protein: CASSQAGGERYEQYF.